One T cell receptor (beta chain) is described in this entry. What it binds is unknown. This sample is part of a study of shared clonotypes between healthy human individuals. About the research overall: CD4 naive and memory got three plates each, CD8 naive two, CD8 memory one. Study-wide points: Four donors had approximately 4.6% of their naive CD4 clonotypes in common.

Several immunoSEQ plates held equal portions of the genomic DNA taken from each subset. Assay: immunoSEQ multiplex PCR; the TCRdb copy retains only in-frame clones and omits some. The table lists over 1.4 million clones, 95% to 97% of them singletons. The CDR3 loop spans 14 amino acids. The germline V gene has CDR1 MNHEY and CDR2 SVGAGI. Trimming pared 6 bases from V and 0 bases from J, leaving 12 bases between. The sequence derives from a man aged 25-45 years in good health. The source material was naive CD4+ T cells sorted from blood. Subset meaning: CD45RA+ positively selected. This chain links TRBV6-5 with TRBJ2-7, with a tentative D call TRBD1 (6 bases). CDR3 loop: CASRIQGSSYEQYF. CDR3 in DNA: TGTGCCAGCAGGATACAGGGTAGCTCCTACGAGCAGTACTTC.